This T cell receptor (beta chain) was obtained from a study of OX40 agonist ivuxolimab in advanced cancers. Sequencing was performed with immunoSEQ multiplex PCR; in TCRdb, only in-frame clones are kept and a portion is missing. Here the sample spans over 50,000 clones, around 90% being singletons. V was pared by 7 bases and J by 4 bases, with 10 bases of the junction left unmatched. CDR3 length: 15 amino acids. From germline, CDR1 is SGHRS and CDR2 YFSETQ. The chain is built from TRBV5-1 and TRBJ1-4, with TRBD1 matching over 7 bases. The sequence derives from an adult with an advanced solid tumor such as melanoma, head and neck, liver or kidney cancer. The sequencing used CD4+ or CD8+ T cells sorted from blood, collected in a trial of the OX40 agonist ivuxolimab. The CDR3 loop reads CASGRGGQNNEKLFF. CDR3 DNA: TGCGCCAGCGGGCGGGGGGGACAGAATAATGAAAAACTGTTTTTT.